The following is a TCR beta chain sequence with its context. Its antigen is still unknown. These data are taken from a study of identical twins. Study-wide points: Modelling underestimated the level of out-of-frame TCR alpha sharing observed in monozygotic twins. Reduced insertions were recorded for abundant cord blood beta clonotypes, with no such pattern in memory repertoires.

V was trimmed by 5 bases and J by 6 bases, leaving 13 bases between them. The CDR3 runs 13 residues. A universal primer binding site was introduced by template switching. The final cDNA contained unique molecular identifiers. Each CDR3 protein is one row after TCRdb ran MiXCR on the 5' RACE reads. The repertoire holds fewer than 550,000 distinct CDR3 sequences, with roughly an eighth as singletons. The data were also submitted as part of a second study, on yellow fever vaccine responses in identical twins.

Material for sequencing was CD4+ T cells sorted from blood. This clonotype originated in a woman under 30 in good health. The chain joins TRBV12-3 or TRBV12-4 to TRBJ1-1; TRBD1 is a possible D gene (5 bases). DNA for the CDR3: TGTGCCAGCAGTCTCCCAGGGCTTTCTGAAGCTTTCTTT. Protein: CASSLPGLSEAFF.